This TCR beta chain derives from a study of T-cell memory formation after mild COVID-19. CDR3 length equals 15 residues. From germline, CDR1 is SGHTA and CDR2 FQGTGA. V was trimmed by 5 bases and J by 2 bases, leaving 16 bases between them. There are a few counts of this clonotype. Its antigen remains unidentified. The study's findings and limits: Largely, contracting CD4+ clones fell within CM and EM, and contracting CD8+ clones within EMRA. Clones that got smaller from day 15 to 85 had even CD4/CD8, while clones growing later tipped toward CD4+.

TCRdb used MiXCR to reprocess the 5' RACE reads, holding one entry per CDR3 protein. The sample includes about 360,000 distinct CDR3 sequences, approximately 15% seen only once; the top ten take around 21%. V and J are TRBV7-3 and TRBJ2-7, with a weak D call TRBD2 (6 bases). The sequenced sample consisted of PBMCs or a T cell subset sorted from them (not recorded which). The sequence derives from a man younger than 35 who had mild COVID-19 (a few samples of this study predate the infection). Cell type and time point are not known. CDR3 DNA: TGTGCCAGCAGCACAAACGGGGGTTTCCCCTACGAGCAGTACTTC. It codes for CASSTNGGFPYEQYF.